The rows below give T cell receptor beta chains drawn from one sample of a study of CD8+ T cells in alopecia areata. Using immunoSEQ multiplex PCR, the repertoire was profiled, and TCRdb retains in-frame clones only, with some absent. The sample includes about 210,000 clones, approximately 72% of them seen just once. The sequenced sample was CD4+ T cells sorted from blood, obtained between weeks 44 and 45, from a patient treated with tofacitinib. These receptors originate from a human donor with alopecia areata. Each CDR3 is given without its conserved first and last residue.

v_call	j_call	cdr3_aa
TRBV7-8	TRBJ2-7	ASSFPGDTREQY
TRBV9	TRBJ2-7	ASSVASSSYEQY
TRBV29-1	TRBJ2-5	SVPWGETQY
TRBV6-5	TRBJ1-6	ASTPGAYNSPLH
TRBV29-1	TRBJ1-1	SVDRPLRETEAF
TRBV7-2	.	ASSLAAHGDEQY
TRBV6-5	TRBJ2-5	ASTPIAGLGETQY
TRBV19	TRBJ2-5	ASRGVSETQY
TRBV4-3	TRBJ2-5	ASSPRDRGQETQY
TRBV11-2	TRBJ2-3	ASSGGPTQY
TRBV4-3	TRBJ2-2	ASSQEWGPGELF
TRBV29-1	TRBJ1-1	SARQVSDTEAF
TRBV29-1	TRBJ1-2	SVRQQLNYGYT
TRBV27	TRBJ1-2	ASSFSPRGDYGYT
TRBV29-1	TRBJ2-1	SVSRASYNEQF
TRBV15	TRBJ2-3	ATSRGQGGGDTQY
TRBV29-1	TRBJ1-1	SVKKSRTEAF
TRBV5-1	TRBJ2-3	ASSLGLARADTQY
TRBV18	TRBJ2-7	ASGGSYEQY
TRBV2	TRBJ1-5	ASKEGNQPQH
TRBV4-1	TRBJ2-3	ASSPLEGPYTQY
TRBV4-2	TRBJ2-2	ASSLNNQLF
TRBV29-1	TRBJ1-1	SVVGPGGQVLYTEAF
TRBV7-6	TRBJ2-7	ASSPQSSGVSYEQY
TRBV11-2	TRBJ1-1	ASSLEGARTEAF
TRBV19	TRBJ2-3	ASKAIAVADTQY
TRBV2	TRBJ2-1	ASSLGLDRVANEQF
TRBV29-1	TRBJ1-2	SVRTVYYGYT
TRBV2	TRBJ2-2	ASRSLDRAGELF
TRBV29-1	TRBJ1-2	SGYLGFGGYT
TRBV7-6	TRBJ2-1	ASSSTSGGARGYNEQF
TRBV30	TRBJ2-3	AWSPLPRTDTQY
TRBV29-1	TRBJ1-1	SVEIPGQGATTEAF
TRBV10-3	TRBJ2-2	AISESPGKDTGELF
TRBV2	TRBJ1-5	ASSERTGFTQPQH
TRBV10-3	TRBJ2-3	AITQDSKDTQY
TRBV7-9	TRBJ1-6	ASSFSSGGSNSPLH
TRBV2	TRBJ2-1	ASASLVRNNEQF
TRBV30	TRBJ2-3	AWSVGPVSDTDTQY